The rows below give T cell receptor beta chains drawn from one sample of a study of T cells in narcolepsy. Profiling relied on immunoSEQ multiplex PCR, and the TCRdb table lists in-frame clones only, not all of them. The repertoire holds fewer than 25,000 clones, with about 82% as singletons. Specimen: memory (CD45RA-) CD4+ T cells from blood. These receptors were obtained from a human donor in good health. CDR3s include the opening cysteine and the closing phenylalanine or tryptophan. Fields, in order: D gene, V gene, CDR3 length, J gene, CDR3 protein. A D gene is named only where the DNA matches it firmly.

TRBD1	TRBV5-1	13	TRBJ2-7	CATRTGSSYEQYF
-	TRBV5-1	14	TRBJ1-6	CASRPDNYNSPLHF
-	TRBV11-2	15	TRBJ2-1	CASSLEPPSYNEQFF
TRBD1	TRBV5-1	14	TRBJ2-1	CASSPLTGNNEQFF
TRBD2	TRBV5-8	16	TRBJ2-3	CASSPGLAGEADTQYF
TRBD1	TRBV19	17	TRBJ2-2	CASSTLRTGPNTGELFF
-	TRBV11-3	13	TRBJ2-1	CASSLGDRNEQFF
TRBD1	TRBV6-6	15	-	CASRIWDSYSYEQYF
-	TRBV11-2	12	TRBJ2-7	CASSFVTGEQYF
-	TRBV11-3	16	TRBJ2-3	CASSLSGLGGTDTQYF
TRBD1	TRBV4-2	12	TRBJ1-2	CASSFRQGSYTF
-	TRBV28	14	TRBJ1-2	CASTSGGRDYGYTF
TRBD2	TRBV14	19	TRBJ2-1	CASSQASGTSAPSYNEQFF
-	TRBV6-5	14	TRBJ1-2	CASNQGPEIYGYTF
-	TRBV7-9	15	TRBJ1-2	CAGSTGGADRYGYTF
-	TRBV5-1	17	TRBJ2-6	CASSLSQGGSGANVLTF
-	TRBV27	20	TRBJ1-1	CASSLRPVFGRTNMNTEAFF
TRBD2	TRBV15	16	TRBJ2-7	CATSRVPLAGEYEQYF
-	TRBV5-1	15	TRBJ2-7	CASSLGGSSSYEQYF
-	TRBV29-1	14	TRBJ2-3	CSVCWRHDTDTQYF
-	TRBV6-1	15	TRBJ1-2	CASSNYRPPNYGYTF
TRBD2	TRBV27	16	TRBJ2-2	CASSPRLAGSTGELFF
-	TRBV19	14	TRBJ2-2	CASSMGRNTGELFF
-	TRBV28	11	TRBJ1-4	CASSLREKLFF
TRBD2	TRBV7-9	14	TRBJ2-1	CASSSGGSYNEQFF
TRBD2	TRBV4-3	19	TRBJ2-2	CASSRDLNSGSGFTGGLFF
-	TRBV7-2	16	TRBJ2-7	CASSLVGRVSSYEQYF
-	TRBV15	17	TRBJ2-3	CATSRGGISLVGYTQYF
-	TRBV20-1	11	TRBJ1-1	CSERRGTEAFF
-	TRBV4-2	14	TRBJ2-5	CASSQGRLQETQYF
TRBD2	TRBV10-3	18	TRBJ2-3	CAIRGQGLAGARTDTQYF
-	TRBV5-4	15	TRBJ1-5	CASSLDLDSNQPQHF
TRBD2	TRBV4-2	16	TRBJ2-3	CASSITSGIRTDTQYF
TRBD1	TRBV5-1	14	TRBJ2-7	CASSPSTGLGEQYF
-	TRBV5-4	12	TRBJ2-2	CASSPNTGELFF
-	TRBV28	16	TRBJ1-3	CASSLLVRGSGNTIYF
TRBD2	TRBV9	13	TRBJ2-5	CASSASGRGPLYF
-	TRBV5-1	15	TRBJ2-7	CASSVIGSGSYEQYF
-	TRBV4-3	14	TRBJ2-7	CASSQELGNYEQYF
-	TRBV21-1	15	TRBJ1-4	CASSKRAVPEEKLFF
-	TRBV11-3	13	TRBJ2-7	CASSQGSQYEQYF
-	TRBV5-1	15	TRBJ2-3	CASSFRGTGTDTQYF
-	TRBV4-2	15	TRBJ2-5	CASSQDPSGGETQYF